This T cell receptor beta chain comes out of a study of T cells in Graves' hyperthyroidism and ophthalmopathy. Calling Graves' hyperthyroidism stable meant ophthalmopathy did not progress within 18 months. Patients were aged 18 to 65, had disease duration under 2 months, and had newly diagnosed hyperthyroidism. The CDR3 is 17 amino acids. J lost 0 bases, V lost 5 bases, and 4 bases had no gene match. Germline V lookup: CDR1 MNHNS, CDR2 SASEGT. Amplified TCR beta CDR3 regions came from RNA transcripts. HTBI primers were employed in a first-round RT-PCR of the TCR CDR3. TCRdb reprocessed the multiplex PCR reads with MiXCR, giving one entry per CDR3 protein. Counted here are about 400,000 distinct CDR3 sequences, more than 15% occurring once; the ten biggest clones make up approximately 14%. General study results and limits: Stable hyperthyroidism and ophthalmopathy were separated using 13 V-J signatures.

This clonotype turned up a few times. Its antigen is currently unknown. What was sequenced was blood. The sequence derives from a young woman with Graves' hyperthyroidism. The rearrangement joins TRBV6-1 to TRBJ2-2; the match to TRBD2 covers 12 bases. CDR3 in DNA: TGTGCCAGCAGTAGACTAGCGGGGGCCTCGAACACCGGGGAGCTGTTTTTT. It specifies CASSRLAGASNTGELFF.